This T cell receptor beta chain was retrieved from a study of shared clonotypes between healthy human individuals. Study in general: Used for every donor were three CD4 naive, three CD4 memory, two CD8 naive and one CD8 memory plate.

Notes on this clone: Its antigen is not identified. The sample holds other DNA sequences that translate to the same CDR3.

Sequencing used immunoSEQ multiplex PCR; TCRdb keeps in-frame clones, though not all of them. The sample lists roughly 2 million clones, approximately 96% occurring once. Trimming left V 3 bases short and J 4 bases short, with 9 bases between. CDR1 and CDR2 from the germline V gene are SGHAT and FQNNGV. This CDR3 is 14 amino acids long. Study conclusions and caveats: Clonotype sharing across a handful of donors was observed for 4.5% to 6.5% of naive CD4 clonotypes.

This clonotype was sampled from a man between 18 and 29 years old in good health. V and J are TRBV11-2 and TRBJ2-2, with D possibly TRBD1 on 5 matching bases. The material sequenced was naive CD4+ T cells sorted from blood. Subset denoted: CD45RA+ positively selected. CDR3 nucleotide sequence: TGTGCCAGCAGCTTTTCCCAGGGCACCGGGGAGCTGTTTTTT. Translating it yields CASSFSQGTGELFF.